This T cell receptor (beta chain) was observed in a study of cytomegalovirus exposure and HLA in healthy donors. Regarding this clone: Its antigen remains unidentified.

Healthy individuals who donated bone marrow served as the donors. Study findings and constraints: As a later analysis showed, a missense DCLRE1C variant was linked to trimming of TCR beta V- and J-genes.

V was pared by 5 bases and J by 7 bases, with 13 bases between. This CDR3 comprises 13 residues. CDR1 and CDR2 (germline): MNHEY, SVGAGI. PCR used 60 Vbeta primers and 13 Jbeta primers. Assay used: immunoSEQ multiplex PCR; TCRdb lists only in-frame clones, some missing. Here the sample spans some 170,000 clones, around four fifths being singletons. The J gene is TRBJ2-3, the V gene TRBV6-5, with D perhaps matching TRBD1 (5 bases). This clonotype originated in a man aged 18 to 30 in good health and CMV-seropositive. Sequenced sample: PBMCs. The CDR3 DNA sequence: TGTGCCAGCAGTAGGCCCAGGGATTATACGCAGTATTTT. Its translation is CASSRPRDYTQYF.